Listed below are T cell receptor beta chains from one sample, sequenced in a study of beta chain features in type 1 diabetes. Repertoires were generated with immunoSEQ multiplex PCR, while TCRdb's copy carries only in-frame clones and drops some. The table shows about 650,000 clones, with roughly an eighth occurring only once. Source material: naive CD4+ T cells from blood. These receptors were taken from a man aged 30-40 years with type 1 diabetes. Both conserved end residues are part of each CDR3. A D gene is named only where the DNA matches it firmly. Rows may omit the clone size; those that give it use once, few, many or a size class.

v_gene	abundance	j_gene	d_gene	CDR3nt	CDR3aa
TRBV5-4	.	TRBJ2-1	.	TGTGCCAGCAGTCGCCAGGGAGCTGAGCAGTTCTTC	CASSRQGAEQFF
TRBV4-2	.	TRBJ2-3	.	TGTGCCAGCAGCCAAGATTTGAGGGTCGAAGATACGCAGTATTTT	CASSQDLRVEDTQYF
TRBV9	few	TRBJ2-5	TRBD2	TGTGCCAGCAGCGTAGGTAGCACCCTAGGGCGGGGGGACCAAGAGACCCAGTACTTC	CASSVGSTLGRGDQETQYF
TRBV6-6	.	TRBJ1-1	TRBD1	TGTGCCAGCAGTTACTTAGGACAGGGGGCGAACACTGAAGCTTTCTTT	CASSYLGQGANTEAFF
TRBV6-5	.	TRBJ1-1	.	TGTGCCAGCAGTTATTTGGACGGGAACACTGAAGCTTTCTTT	CASSYLDGNTEAFF
TRBV9	.	TRBJ2-1	TRBD2	TGTGCCAGCAGCGTAGAAGGGCGGGGGAGCTACAATGAGCAGTTCTTC	CASSVEGRGSYNEQFF
TRBV5-1	.	TRBJ2-7	.	TGCGCCAGCAGCTTGGAACAGGAGTTGGACGAGCAGTACTTC	CASSLEQELDEQYF
TRBV7-2	few	TRBJ2-3	TRBD2	TGTGCCAGCAGCTTATCCTCTGCGGGGGGGCTTACAGATACGCAGTATTTT	CASSLSSAGGLTDTQYF
TRBV9	.	TRBJ2-5	TRBD2	TGTGCCAGCAGCCCGGGACTAGCGGGGAAAGAGACCCAGTACTTC	CASSPGLAGKETQYF
TRBV9	few	TRBJ1-2	.	TGTGCCAGCAGCAATGCGGAGGGGACAAGCTACACCTTC	CASSNAEGTSYTF
TRBV19	few	TRBJ2-1	TRBD2	TGTGCCAGTAGTATAACCGGGACTAGCGTCCATGAGCAGTTCTTC	CASSITGTSVHEQFF
TRBV25-1	few	TRBJ2-7	.	TGTGCCAGCAGTAAACAGGCTTTCTACGAGCAGTACTTC	CASSKQAFYEQYF
TRBV11-2	.	TRBJ2-5	.	TGTGCCAGCAGCCCATCACTGATGCAAGAGACCCAGTACTTC	CASSPSLMQETQYF
TRBV6-5	few	TRBJ2-3	.	TGTGCCAGCAGTTACGAGGGAATTAATACAGATACGCAGTATTTT	CASSYEGINTDTQYF